Listed here are 22 T cell receptor beta chains from one sample, sequenced in a study of tumor-infiltrating lymphocytes in primary liver carcinoma. Extraction of RNA together with DNA used roughly 20-33 mg of unsorted bulk tissue. TCR beta cDNA was reverse-transcribed from 450 to 500 ng of total RNA. The reaction used a constant-region primer and ProtoScript II reverse transcriptase. Employing slightly modified ARM-PCR, three nested multiplex PCR rounds were run, and these gave rise to the TCR beta libraries. Each of the first two PCR rounds ran roughly 9 cycles with TRBV1-TRBV30 forward and C-beta reverse primers. TCRdb redid the calling of the multiplex PCR reads with MiXCR, one entry per CDR3 protein. The data contain 95,000 to 150,000 distinct CDR3 sequences, approximately 64% of them singletons. Sequenced: liver tumor tissue from sampling region 3. The sample's subset: tumor region T3, left-lateral pole. The receptors were gathered from a woman aged 60-75 years with primary liver carcinoma and hepatitis B virus infection.

The rearrangement uses TRBV29-1 and TRBJ2-4; 7 bases map to TRBD1. V shed 8 bases, J shed 8 bases, and the junction held 9 bases outside the gene matches. This CDR3 is 12 amino acids long. CDR1 and CDR2 from the germline V gene are SQVTM and ANQGSEA. CDR3 protein: CSIGIRGYIQYF. The CDR3 DNA sequence: TGCAGCATCGGAATCAGGGGGTACATTCAGTACTTC.

The chain links TRBV2 to TRBJ2-4; TRBD2 might be the D (5 bases). Trimming left V 7 bases short and J 3 bases short, with 13 bases between. The CDR3 contains 14 residues. Looked up from germline, CDR1 is SNHLY and CDR2 is FYNNEI. CDR3 region: CASNWGEHKNIQYF. The CDR3 region has the DNA TGTGCCAGCAACTGGGGAGAACACAAAAACATTCAGTACTTC.

J is TRBJ1-1 and V is TRBV29-1; D possibly corresponds to TRBD1 (5 bases). CDR3 length: 16 residues. V lost 8 bases and J 11 bases, leaving 33 bases between the germline ends. Germline V gene data show CDR1 as SQVTM and CDR2 as ANQGSEA. CDR3 sequence: CSTSGEGFLMNSDAFF. CDR3 bases: TGCAGCACAAGTGGGGAGGGGTTTTTAATGAACAGTGATGCTTTCTTT.

In regard to this clonotype: The CDR3 ends on some other residue instead of the conserved phenylalanine or tryptophan, so this is likely a read error. The chain combines TRBV12-3 or TRBV12-4 with TRBJ2-5, with 8 bases aligning to TRBD2. The CDR3 sequence is 15 residues long. V trimming: 2 bases; J trimming: 4 bases; junction bases outside the gene matches: 6. DNA for the CDR3: TGTGCCAGCAGTTTACGGAGCGGGAGAGGAGAGACCCAGTACTAC. This sequence encodes CASSLRSGRGETQYY.

A note on this clonotype: In this CDR3 the conserved last residue, phenylalanine or tryptophan, is missing, so a read error is likely. The genes are TRBV11-2 and TRBJ2-3, with D perhaps matching TRBD2 (7 bases). Germline CDR1 is SGHAT and CDR2 is FQNNGV. The CDR3 runs 15 residues. The CDR3 DNA is TGCGCTAGCAGCCCACAGAGGGGGGGCTTAGATACGCAGTATGTT. Translation: CASSPQRGGLDTQYV.

This chain connects TRBV11-1 to TRBJ1-2; TRBD1 matches 7 bases. With V trimmed by 8 bases and J by 6 bases, 15 bases remained unmatched. The CDR3 runs 15 residues. Germline V CDR1 and CDR2: SGHAT, FQDESV (reference sequence). This CDR3 is CASCFSDRIRDGYTF. CDR3 nucleotides: TGTGCCAGCTGTTTCTCGGACAGGATCAGGGATGGCTACACCTTC.

This clonotype was seen a handful of times. Since a much larger clone is just one base distant, this may be a read error. The chain uses TRBV10-2 and TRBJ2-7; D call uncertain. CDR1 and CDR2 (germline): WSHSY, SAAADI. This CDR3 region has 15 residues. The CDR3 reads CASSVGFGSSYKQYF. The CDR3 DNA reads TGCGCCAGCAGTGTAGGGTTCGGGTCGTCCTACAAGCAGTACTTC.

The chain carries TRBV5-1 and TRBJ2-3, with TRBD2 as a possible D gene (6 bases). CDR1 is SGHRS, CDR2 YFSETQ, per germline. The germline V and J ends were trimmed by 5 bases and 3 bases, with 16 bases remaining between them. CDR3 size: 15 residues. The CDR3 DNA sequence: TGCGCCAGCAGGAGGGGAGCGGAGGGGACAGATACGCAGTATTTT. It is translated as CASRRGAEGTDTQYF.

Concerning this clonotype: One end of the junction does not line up with germline, which may come from a read error. V and J are TRBV2 and TRBJ1-5; 8 nucleotides align to TRBD1. This CDR3 comprises 14 residues. CDR1 and CDR2 from the germline V gene are SNHLY and FYNNEI. CDR3 DNA: TGTGCCAGCTGTGACTTGACAGGGGCTCAGCCCCAGCATTTT. Translated, it gives CASCDLTGAQPQHF. The entire variable domain, with the rest obtained from reference TRBV2 and TRBJ1-5, is as follows: EPEVTQTPSHQVTQMGQEVILRCVPISNHLYFYWYRQILGQKVEFLVSFYNNEISEKSEIFDDQFSVERPDGSNFTLKIRSTKLEDSAMYFCASCDLTGAQPQHFGDGTRLSIL.

In the case of this clonotype: This clone may be a read error of a much larger clone one base away. The CDR3 carries no conserved terminal phenylalanine or tryptophan, so it likely arises from a read error. In DNA, the CDR3 is TGCGCCAGCAGCCAAGACACCTACGAGCAGTACTCC. It encodes CASSQDTYEQYS. The chain joins TRBV4-1 to TRBJ2-7; D unclear. The CDR3 is 12 amino acids. The V end lost 0 bases, the J end lost 2 bases, and 2 bases lay between the germline ends. The germline V gene has CDR1 MGHRA and CDR2 YSYEKL.

About this clonotype: A much larger clone differs from this one at a single base, so this may be a read error. V and J are TRBV5-1 and TRBJ2-3, with unresolved D. Germline lookup yields CDR1 SGHRS and CDR2 YFSETQ. Trimming removed 4 bases at V and 3 bases at J, with 15 bases between. CDR3 size: 15 residues. The CDR3, as DNA: TGCGCCAGCAGCGTGAGTAGCTCCTGGACAGATACGCAGTATTTT. Its protein is CASSVSSSWTDTQYF.

This clonotype was picked up many times. The chain is built from TRBV6-5 and TRBJ1-2, with no clear D. The CDR3 sequence is 11 residues long. The V and J ends lost 7 bases and 10 bases respectively, with 13 bases between them. CDR1 and CDR2 (germline): MNHEY, SVGAGI. This chain's CDR3 is CASIESGNYTF. For the CDR3, the DNA is TGTGCCAGCATCGAATCGGGGAACTACACCTTC.

Many counts were recorded for this clonotype. The chain combines TRBV12-3 or TRBV12-4 with TRBJ1-5; D is perhaps TRBD1 (6 bases). Between the trimmed V and J ends, which lost 1 base and 6 bases, there was a span of 16 bases. CDR3 length: 16 residues. The CDR3 is CASSLDGGAGSQPQHF. DNA of the CDR3: TGTGCCAGCAGTTTAGACGGGGGGGCAGGGTCTCAGCCCCAGCATTTT.

This clonotype was found many times. This rearrangement joins TRBV29-1 to TRBJ1-5; TRBD1 is a possible D gene (5 bases). This CDR3 has 13 amino acids. V gave up 7 bases and J gave up 6 bases, with 16 bases separating them. Germline assignment: CDR1 SQVTM and CDR2 ANQGSEA. Here the CDR3 reads CSARAGEGQPQHF. The DNA for the CDR3 is TGCAGCGCCAGGGCTGGGGAAGGTCAGCCCCAGCATTTT. The variable domain in full, with the rest retrieved from reference TRBV29-1 and TRBJ1-5, is SAVISQKPSRDICQRGTSLTIQCQVDSQVTMMFWYRQQPGQSLTLIATANQGSEATYESGFVIDKFPISRPNLTFSTLTVSNMSPEDSSIYLCSARAGEGQPQHFGDGTRLSIL.

As concerns this clonotype: Because the CDR3 is missing its conserved closing phenylalanine or tryptophan, this is likely a read error. The limits of the CDR3 on the DNA are not certain, so only TCRdb's listed CDR3 is given. The chain carries TRBV29-1 and TRBJ2-3; TRBD2, the D gene given by the table, was not confirmed from the DNA. The CDR3 adds up to 12 amino acids, both ends counted. CDR1 SQVTM and CDR2 ANQGSEA come from the germline V gene. CDR3 residues: CSAERGTDTKYS.

The J gene is TRBJ2-3, the V gene TRBV11-2; 9 positions match TRBD1. J was trimmed by 13 bases and V by 0 bases; bases with no gene match: 17. CDR1 is SGHAT and CDR2 is FQNNGV in the germline V gene. The CDR3 spans 17 residues. The CDR3 nucleotides read TGTGCCAGCAGCTTAGAGGTTCGGACAGGGGACACAGATACAAAGTATTTT. It specifies CASSLEVRTGDTDTKYF. The full variable domain, in which reference TRBV11-2 and TRBJ2-3 provide the parts outside the CDR3, is EAGVAQSPRYKIIEKRQSVAFWCNPISGHATLYWYQQILGQGPKLLIQFQNNGVVDDSQLPKDRFSAERLKGVDSTLKIQPAKLEDSAVYLCASSLEVRTGDTDTKYFGPGTRLTVL.

The rearrangement joins TRBV11-2 to TRBJ2-5, with D perhaps TRBD1 (5 bases). V was shortened by 0 bases and J by 11 bases, with 19 bases between the two germline ends. CDR3 length: 15 amino acids. The germline CDR1 and CDR2 sequences are SGHAT and FQNNGV. The DNA for the CDR3 is TGTGCCAGCAGCTTAGATGGGGCTACCCCAATGACACAGTACTTC. Its translation is CASSLDGATPMTQYF. Together with reference TRBV11-2 and TRBJ2-5, the CDR3 gives the full variable domain: EAGVAQSPRYKIIEKRQSVAFWCNPISGHATLYWYQQILGQGPKLLIQFQNNGVVDDSQLPKDRFSAERLKGVDSTLKIQPAKLEDSAVYLCASSLDGATPMTQYFGPGTRLLVL.

A remark on this clonotype: This sequence may be a read error, since a much larger clone differs from it by one base. This chain connects TRBV10-2 to TRBJ2-3, with 8 bases lining up with TRBD2. This CDR3 has 16 amino acids. CDR1 is WSHSY, CDR2 SAAADI, per germline. Trimming took 7 bases from V and 0 from J; bases not matched to a gene: 9. CDR3 coding DNA: TGCGCCAGCAAGTTTCAAGCGGGGGCTAGCACAGATACGCAGTATTTT. It specifies CASKFQAGASTDTQYF.

Remarks on this clonotype: This is likely a read error, given that the CDR3 carries no conserved phenylalanine or tryptophan at its end. This chain uses TRBV29-1 with TRBJ2-7; possibly TRBD1 for D (5 bases). CDR3 length: 12 amino acids. Germline V gives CDR1 SQVTM, CDR2 ANQGSEA. The CDR3 DNA reads TGCGGCGTTGCCCCAGGGTCCTACGAGCAGTACCTC. This codes for CGVAPGSYEQYL.

The V gene is TRBV28, the J gene TRBJ2-1, with D possibly TRBD1 on 5 matching bases. Germline lookup yields CDR1 MDHEN and CDR2 SYDVKM. V was trimmed by 5 bases and J by 1 base, leaving 9 bases between them. This CDR3 region has 14 residues. In DNA, the CDR3 is TGTGCCAGCAGTCCCAGGGCGTCCTACAATGAGCAGTTCTTC. Protein sequence: CASSPRASYNEQFF.

Remarks on this clonotype: With a much larger clone just one base away, this may be a read error. The chain is built from TRBV7-8 and TRBJ2-1; TRBD2 aligns across 9 bases. V lost 4 bases, J lost 9 bases, and 16 bases stayed unmatched. Germline CDR1 reads SGHVS; CDR2 reads FQNEAQ. The CDR3 runs 17 residues. Here the CDR3 reads CASSSRDGSGSSGEQFF. CDR3 in DNA: TGTGCCAGCAGCTCCCGGGATGGTAGCGGGAGTAGCGGTGAGCAGTTCTTC. The full variable domain, rest sourced from reference TRBV7-8 and TRBJ2-1, is GAGVSQSPRYKVAKRGQDVALRCDPISGHVSLFWYQQALGQGPEFLTYFQNEAQLDKSGLPSDRFFAERPEGSVSTLKIQRTQQEDSAVYLCASSSRDGSGSSGEQFFGPGTRLTVL.

Concerning this clonotype itself: One end of the junction fails to match germline, which may point to a read error. The V gene is TRBV11-2, the J gene TRBJ2-1; 7 bases match TRBD2. This CDR3 spans 13 amino acids. In germline, CDR1 is SGHAT, CDR2 FQNNGV. This chain's CDR3 is CANNLEPGGEQLF. CDR3 nucleotide sequence: TGTGCCAACAACTTAGAACCGGGAGGAGAGCAGCTCTTC.